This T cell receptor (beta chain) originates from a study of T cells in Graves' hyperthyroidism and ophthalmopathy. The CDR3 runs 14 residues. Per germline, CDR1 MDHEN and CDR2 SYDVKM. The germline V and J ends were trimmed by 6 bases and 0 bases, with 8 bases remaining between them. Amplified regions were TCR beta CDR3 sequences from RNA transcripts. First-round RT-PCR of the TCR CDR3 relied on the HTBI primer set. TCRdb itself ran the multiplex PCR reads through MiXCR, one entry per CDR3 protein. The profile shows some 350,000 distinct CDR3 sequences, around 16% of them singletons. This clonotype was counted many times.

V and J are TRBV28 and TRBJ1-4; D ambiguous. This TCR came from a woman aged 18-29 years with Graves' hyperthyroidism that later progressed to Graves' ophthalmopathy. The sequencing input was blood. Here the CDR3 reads CASSNTATNEKLFF. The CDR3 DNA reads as TGTGCCAGCAGCAACACAGCAACTAATGAAAAACTGTTTTTT.